The next 27 T cell receptor beta chains were all read from a single sample in a study of cytomegalovirus exposure and HLA in healthy donors. PCR amplification relied on 60 Vbeta primers (plus 13 Jbeta primers). The protocol was immunoSEQ multiplex PCR, while the TCRdb copy is restricted to in-frame clones and leaves out a portion. In the table there are roughly 170,000 clones, about 83% of which are singletons. Sequencing input: PBMCs. Every receptor here comes from a girl between 10 and 17 years old in good health and CMV-seropositive.

The chain uses TRBV13 and TRBJ1-5; D uncertain. The CDR3 runs 15 residues. The germline V gene encodes CDR1 PRHDT and CDR2 FYEKMQ (reference sequence). Trimming pared 5 bases from V and 0 bases from J, leaving 11 bases between. The CDR3 is CASSAGVFSNQPQHF. CDR3 DNA: TGTGCCAGCAGCGCCGGGGTCTTTAGCAATCAGCCCCAGCATTTT.

The gene calls are TRBV30 and TRBJ2-7, with 8 bases lining up with TRBD2. V shed 0 bases and J 5 bases; nucleotides not matched to a gene: 6. CDR1 and CDR2 (germline): GTSNPN, SVGIG (reference sequence). The CDR3 extends over 14 amino acids. The CDR3 reads CAWSVRAGDDEQYF. CDR3 sequence (DNA): TGTGCCTGGAGTGTACGAGCGGGGGACGACGAGCAGTACTTC.

The rearrangement uses TRBV5-1 and TRBJ2-3; TRBD2 matches 8 bases. The CDR3 extends over 17 amino acids. The germline gives CDR1 SGHRS, CDR2 YFSETQ. After removal of 4 bases from V and 0 bases from J, the junction contained 10 bases not matched to a gene. Written as DNA, the CDR3 is TGCGCCAGCAGCAAGAGCGGGGGCTCACTTAGCACAGATACGCAGTATTTT. It codes for CASSKSGGSLSTDTQYF.

The chain employs TRBV5-6 and TRBJ1-2, with D maybe TRBD1 (5 bases). V was clipped by 2 bases and J by 5 bases, with 13 bases between them. The CDR3 covers 14 residues. The germline V gene has CDR1 SGHDT and CDR2 YYEEEE. The CDR3 sequence is CASSLSQGRYGYTF. CDR3 in DNA: TGTGCCAGCAGCTTATCCCAGGGAAGGTATGGCTACACCTTC.

This clone was seen only a few times. The V call is TRBV5-1, the J call TRBJ2-5; 7 nucleotides agree with TRBD2. V shed 0 bases and J 1 base; nucleotides not matched to a gene: 3. The length of the CDR3 is 15 residues. Looked up from germline, CDR1 is SGHRS and CDR2 is YFSETQ. CDR3 DNA: TGCGCCAGCAGCTTGGCGGGGAGGGGCCAAGAGACCCAGTACTTC. Translated: CASSLAGRGQETQYF.

The gene calls are TRBV6-1 and TRBJ1-3; D not resolved. The CDR3 contains 17 residues. Looked up from germline, CDR1 is MNHNS and CDR2 is SASEGT. V was cut by 2 bases and J by 0 bases, with 14 bases left in between. The CDR3: CASSEINLRNSGNTIYF. DNA for the CDR3: TGTGCCAGCAGTGAAATTAATCTCAGGAACTCTGGAAACACCATATATTTT.

This clone was found once. The J gene is TRBJ1-5, the V gene TRBV6-1, with 8 bases matching TRBD1. The V gene's germline CDR1 is MNHNS and CDR2 SASEGT. There are 15 residues in the CDR3. Trimming took 5 bases from V and 9 from J; bases not matched to a gene: 12. The CDR3 is CASSIQGEGVRPQHF. The CDR3 DNA reads TGTGCCAGCAGTATACAGGGGGAGGGGGTACGGCCCCAGCATTTT.

In nucleotides, the CDR3 is TGTGCCAGCAGCGCGACAGGGGATCGATCACCCCTCCACTTT. Residues: CASSATGDRSPLHF. This rearrangement joins TRBV9 to TRBJ1-6, with 8 positions matching TRBD1. Trimming removed 3 bases from V and 10 bases from J; junction bases left unmatched: 6. The germline V gene encodes CDR1 SGDLS and CDR2 YYNGEE. This CDR3 region has 14 residues.

This sequence joins TRBV7-2 and TRBJ2-5, with TRBD2 identical over 11 bases. This CDR3 region has 15 residues. The germline V gene has CDR1 SGHTA and CDR2 FQGNSA. Trimming took 5 bases from V and 5 from J; bases not matched to a gene: 7. CDR3: CASSLRLAGRETQYF. CDR3 sequence (DNA): TGTGCCAGCAGCCTCCGACTAGCGGGGCGGGAGACCCAGTACTTC.

This clone was counted a few times. The chain couples TRBV6-6 to TRBJ2-1; 13 bases align to TRBD2. The V and J ends lost 4 bases and 4 bases, in that order; junction bases with no gene match: 1. The germline V gene has CDR1 MNHNY and CDR2 SVGAGI (reference sequence). CDR3 length: 15 residues. This CDR3 is CASSSGLAGYNEQFF. Written as DNA, the CDR3 is TGTGCCAGCAGTTCGGGACTAGCGGGGTACAATGAGCAGTTCTTC.

In this sample, this clone turned up a few times. V gene TRBV5-8 combines with J gene TRBJ2-7; D unclear. Germline V lookup: CDR1 SGHTS, CDR2 YDEGEE. The CDR3 loop spans 11 amino acids. Trimming left V 0 bases short and J 4 bases short, with 2 bases between. The CDR3, as DNA: TGTGCCAGCAGCTTGGCTTACGAGCAGTACTTC. The encoded protein is CASSLAYEQYF.

This chain uses TRBV6-5 with TRBJ1-2; D call uncertain. Germline lookup yields CDR1 MNHEY and CDR2 SVGAGI. The CDR3 is 13 amino acids. V was pared by 5 bases and J by 5 bases, with 12 bases between. The CDR3 loop is CASSRGIDYGYTF. The CDR3 coding sequence is TGTGCCAGCAGTCGGGGTATTGATTATGGCTACACCTTC.

The J gene is TRBJ1-6, the V gene TRBV7-2, with D perhaps matching TRBD1 (5 bases). Trimming cost V 6 bases and J 0 bases, with 15 bases left between them. The CDR3 is 17 amino acids. Per germline, CDR1 SGHTA and CDR2 FQGNSA. The CDR3 bases are TGTGCCAGCAGTTTACCTGCGGGGGGCTCCTATAATTCACCCCTCCACTTT. Amino acid sequence: CASSLPAGGSYNSPLHF.

The chain combines TRBV7-2 with TRBJ2-6, with 7 bases identical to TRBD1. V trimming: 5 bases; J trimming: 0 bases; junction bases outside the gene matches: 7. Germline lookup yields CDR1 SGHTA and CDR2 FQGNSA. CDR3 length equals 17 residues. The DNA of the CDR3 is TGTGCCAGCAGCGCACAGGGGTCAAGCTCTGGGGCCAACGTCCTGACTTTC. It codes for CASSAQGSSSGANVLTF.

The chain is built from TRBV2 and TRBJ2-7; D possibly corresponds to TRBD1 (5 bases). CDR1 and CDR2 from the germline V gene are SNHLY and FYNNEI. Trimming pared 4 bases from V and 6 bases from J, leaving 16 bases between. This CDR3 contains 14 residues. In DNA form, the CDR3 reads TGTGCCAGCAGTGTAGCCCAGGTAGGGGCCGAGCAGTACTTC. This translates into CASSVAQVGAEQYF.

This rearrangement joins TRBV5-6 to TRBJ1-2, with 9 bases lining up with TRBD1. V was pared by 4 bases and J by 12 bases, with 10 bases of the junction left unmatched. The germline V gene has CDR1 SGHDT and CDR2 YYEEEE. The CDR3 contains 13 residues. The CDR3: CASSPPSGTGHTF. The DNA for the CDR3 is TGTGCCAGCAGCCCACCTTCTGGGACAGGGCACACCTTC.

In this sample, this clone turned up a few times. V is TRBV5-8 and J is TRBJ2-3; unclear D gene. The germline V gene encodes CDR1 SGHTS and CDR2 YDEGEE. The germline V and J ends were trimmed by 0 bases and 2 bases, with 7 bases remaining between them. The CDR3 has 14 amino acids. The CDR3 loop is CASSLEIATDTQYF. DNA of the CDR3: TGTGCCAGCAGCTTGGAGATAGCCACAGATACGCAGTATTTT.

J is TRBJ2-7 and V is TRBV5-1; D is uncertain. The germline gives CDR1 SGHRS, CDR2 YFSETQ. The CDR3 runs 16 residues. Trimming removed 3 bases at V and 2 bases at J, with 18 bases between. In DNA, the CDR3 is TGCGCCAGCAGCTCTGTCTTAGACATCCCTACCTACGAGCAGTACTTC. It codes for CASSSVLDIPTYEQYF.

The chain couples TRBV12-5 to TRBJ1-3, with D hard to call. Trimming cost V 1 base and J 0 bases, with 4 bases left between them. Per the germline V gene, CDR1 is LGHNT and CDR2 is FRNRAP. This CDR3 comprises 14 residues. The CDR3 protein is CASGLAGSGNTIYF. The CDR3 region has the DNA TGTGCTAGTGGTTTGGCAGGCTCTGGAAACACCATATATTTT. The whole variable domain, filled in from reference TRBV12-5 and TRBJ1-3, reads DARVTQTPRHKVTEMGQEVTMRCQPILGHNTVFWYRQTMMQGLELLAYFRNRAPLDDSGMPKDRFSAEMPDATLATLKIQPSEPRDSAVYFCASGLAGSGNTIYFGEGSWLTVV.

The V gene is TRBV19, the J gene TRBJ2-1; possibly TRBD1 for D (5 bases). Germline V CDR1 and CDR2: LNHDA, SQIVND (reference sequence). V was trimmed by 5 bases and J by 0 bases, leaving 11 bases between them. The CDR3 loop spans 15 amino acids. The chain's CDR3 is CASSLGPSSYNEQFF. CDR3 DNA sequence: TGTGCCAGTAGTCTGGGGCCGAGCTCCTACAATGAGCAGTTCTTC.

This clone has just a few counts. This chain joins TRBV5-4 and TRBJ2-7; D is perhaps TRBD2 (6 bases). The germline V gene has CDR1 SGHNT and CDR2 YYREEE (reference sequence). The CDR3 is made up of 17 amino acids. With 0 bases removed from V and 3 bases from J, the gap between germline ends came to 19 bases. CDR3 sequence (DNA): TGTGCCAGCAGCTTGGGTCAGGAGGGGCTAGCCGGCTACGAGCAGTACTTC. Amino acid sequence: CASSLGQEGLAGYEQYF.

The table lists this clone with a count of one. V usage is TRBV4-1 and J usage is TRBJ1-6, with TRBD1 matching over 8 bases. The V and J ends lost 1 base and 9 bases, in that order; junction bases with no gene match: 5. There are 15 residues in the CDR3. Germline V gene lookup returns CDR1 MGHRA and CDR2 YSYEKL. The CDR3: CASSQGQGPISPLHF. As DNA, the CDR3 is TGCGCCAGCAGCCAAGGACAGGGGCCCATTTCACCCCTCCACTTT.

The V call is TRBV9, the J call TRBJ1-4; possibly TRBD1 for D (6 bases). V gave up 3 bases and J gave up 5 bases, with 14 bases separating them. This CDR3 comprises 15 residues. Per germline, CDR1 SGDLS and CDR2 YYNGEE. The CDR3 DNA follows: TGTGCCAGCAGCGCTCCCGGGACAAGGAATGAAAAACTGTTTTTT. Translation gives CASSAPGTRNEKLFF.

The chain links TRBV27 to TRBJ2-3, with 8 bases that match TRBD2. The junction had 12 bases not matched to a gene; V was cut back by 5 bases and J by 2 bases. The CDR3 sequence is 17 residues long. CDR1 and CDR2 from the germline V gene are MNHEY and SMNVEV (reference sequence). The CDR3 is CASSPPSAGGLTDTQYF. The CDR3 DNA is TGTGCCAGCAGTCCACCCTCGGCGGGGGGACTCACAGATACGCAGTATTTT.

This chain connects TRBV27 to TRBJ2-1; TRBD1 aligns across 7 bases. This CDR3 comprises 13 residues. The germline V gene has CDR1 MNHEY and CDR2 SMNVEV (reference sequence). V dropped 7 bases and J dropped 6; count of bases not matched to a gene: 6. CDR3 in amino acids: CASKGAGLNEQFF. The CDR3 DNA is TGTGCCAGCAAGGGGGCAGGCCTCAATGAGCAGTTCTTC.

The chain recombines TRBV19 with TRBJ1-1, with D possibly TRBD1 on 5 matching bases. Trimming left V 7 bases short and J 5 bases short, with 14 bases between. CDR1 is LNHDA and CDR2 is SQIVND in the germline V gene (reference sequence). The CDR3 sequence is 13 residues long. CDR3 region: CASNRGSGTEAFF. The CDR3 nucleotides read TGTGCCAGTAATCGGGGGTCAGGGACTGAAGCTTTCTTT.

This sequence joins TRBV27 and TRBJ2-3; 7 nucleotides match TRBD1. The CDR3 is 14 residues long. Germline lookup yields CDR1 MNHEY and CDR2 SMNVEV (reference sequence). Trimming removed 2 bases from V and 5 bases from J; junction bases left unmatched: 4. The CDR3 is CASSLEQGRDTQYF. DNA for the CDR3: TGTGCCAGCAGTTTAGAACAGGGGAGAGATACGCAGTATTTT.